The rows below give T cell receptor beta chains drawn from one sample of a study of regulatory T cells in long-lasting Graves disease. TCRdb processed the multiplex PCR reads anew with MiXCR; each CDR3 protein has one entry. The repertoire consists of around 510,000 distinct CDR3 sequences, with around 20% occurring once and the leading ten covering 6.5% to 10%. This material consisted of peripheral blood mononuclear cells (PBMCs), taken when the disease was refractory, from a patient treated with antithyroid drugs. The receptors here all came from a female donor with Graves disease. Each CDR3 is given with its conserved first and last residue. The order of the fields is J gene, D gene, clone size, V gene, CDR3 protein, CDR3 DNA. A D gene is named only where the DNA matches it firmly. The listing skips clone size in some rows; elsewhere it reads once, few, many or a size class.

TRBJ2-5,TRBD2,many,TRBV12-3/TRBV12-4,CASMGSGRAGETQYF,TGTGCCAGCATGGGGAGCGGGAGGGCCGGCGAGACCCAGTACTTC
TRBJ2-7,.,few,TRBV9,CASSVGRDTWTHEQYF,TGTGCCAGCAGCGTAGGCCGGGACACCTGGACCCACGAGCAGTACTTC
TRBJ1-1,TRBD1,few,TRBV7-8,CASSPTGFTPEAFF,TGTGCCAGCAGCCCGACAGGGTTTACCCCTGAAGCTTTCTTT
TRBJ2-7,.,.,TRBV3-1,CASSQVRTASLNEQYF,TGTGCCAGCAGCCAAGTGCGGACGGCGTCCCTAAACGAGCAGTACTTC
TRBJ2-5,.,many,TRBV24-1,CATSDSLQETQYF,TGTGCCACCAGTGATTCCCTCCAAGAGACCCAGTACTTC
TRBJ1-5,TRBD1,many,TRBV12-3/TRBV12-4,CASSLVGPPGQPYSNQPQHF,TGTGCCAGCAGTTTAGTAGGGCCTCCGGGACAGCCTTATAGCAATCAGCCCCAGCATTTT
TRBJ2-1,.,.,TRBV2,CASSVGSGSYNEQFF,TGTGCCAGCAGTGTAGGAAGCGGCTCCTACAATGAGCAGTTCTTC
TRBJ1-1,.,many,TRBV18,CASSRRGSGDTEAFF,TGTGCCAGCTCACGACGAGGGAGTGGTGACACTGAAGCTTTCTTT
TRBJ1-5,.,.,TRBV20-1,CSASVGSNQPQHF,TGCAGTGCTAGTGTCGGTAGCAATCAGCCCCAGCATTTT
TRBJ2-1,TRBD2,.,TRBV28,CASRLPGTSGVNEQFF,TGTGCCAGCAGACTTCCCGGGACTAGCGGAGTGAATGAGCAGTTCTTC
TRBJ1-2,.,few,TRBV6-5,CASSYAQGGYGYTF,TGTGCCAGCAGTTACGCCCAGGGAGGGTATGGCTACACCTTC
TRBJ2-7,.,once,TRBV5-1,CASSSGELAYYSYEQYF,TGCGCCAGCAGCTCGGGTGAGCTAGCCTACTACTCCTACGAGCAGTACTTC
TRBJ2-7,TRBD1,few,TRBV7-6,CASSPRTGIEQYF,TGTGCCAGCAGCCCCCGGACAGGGATTGAGCAGTACTTC
TRBJ1-1,.,many,TRBV19,CASSTLLSGALNTEAFF,TGTGCCAGTAGTACGCTTCTGTCAGGGGCTTTGAACACTGAAGCTTTCTTT
TRBJ2-1,TRBD2,.,TRBV5-6,CASSLRLANYNEQFF,TGTGCCAGCAGCTTGCGACTAGCGAACTACAATGAGCAGTTCTTC
TRBJ2-5,.,many,TRBV3-1,CASSQGGETQYF,TGTGCCAGCAGCCAAGGGGGAGAGACCCAGTACTTC
TRBJ2-2,TRBD1,few,TRBV5-1,CAGRTGANTGELFF,TGCGCCGGGAGGACAGGGGCTAACACCGGGGAGCTGTTTTTT
TRBJ2-1,.,.,TRBV27,CATSGTQSSYNEQFF,TGTGCCACCTCCGGGACCCAAAGCTCCTACAATGAGCAGTTCTTC
TRBJ2-7,.,few,TRBV5-6,CASSLVVGPGSYEQYF,TGTGCCAGCAGCTTGGTGGTAGGGCCGGGGTCCTACGAGCAGTACTTC
TRBJ1-2,TRBD1,.,TRBV29-1,CSVEERDRVTF,TGCAGCGTTGAGGAACGGGACAGGGTCACCTTC
TRBJ1-1,.,few,TRBV19,CASSSGGYTEAFF,TGTGCCAGTAGTTCGGGGGGCTACACTGAAGCTTTCTTT
TRBJ2-7,.,.,TRBV29-1,CSFRASAHEQYF,TGCAGCTTCCGGGCCTCGGCCCACGAGCAGTACTTC
TRBJ1-1,.,few,TRBV9,CASSVSDNTEAFF,TGTGCCAGCAGCGTAAGTGATAACACTGAAGCTTTCTTT
TRBJ2-7,.,.,TRBV5-1,CASSLGGARTYEQYF,TGCGCCAGCAGCTTGGGAGGTGCACGGACCTACGAGCAGTACTTC